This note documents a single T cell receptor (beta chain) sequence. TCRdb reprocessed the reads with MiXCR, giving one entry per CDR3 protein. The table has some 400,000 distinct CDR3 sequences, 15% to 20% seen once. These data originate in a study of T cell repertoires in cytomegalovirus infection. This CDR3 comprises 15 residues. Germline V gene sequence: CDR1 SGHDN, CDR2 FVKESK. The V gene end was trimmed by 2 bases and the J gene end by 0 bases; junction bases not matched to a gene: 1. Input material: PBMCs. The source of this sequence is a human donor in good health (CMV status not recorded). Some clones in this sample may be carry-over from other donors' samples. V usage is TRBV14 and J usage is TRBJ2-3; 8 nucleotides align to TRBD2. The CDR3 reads CASSQTSGSTDTQYF. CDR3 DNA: TGTGCCAGCAGCCAAACTAGCGGAAGCACAGATACGCAGTATTTT.